A single T cell receptor (beta chain) is shown here with its context. Per the authors' pipeline: From reference gene primer amplification, estimates of nucleated cell counts were derived. Generated by immunoSEQ multiplex PCR, the TCRdb table keeps only in-frame clones and is missing some. V and J calls and clone size are given by that table; D and trimming were obtained from the DNA. The repertoire has about 180,000 clones, about 86% of them found once; the top ten carry about 7%. This entry belongs to a study of blood T cell repertoires in COVID-19. Study-wide background: Collection of acute and convalescent COVID-19 samples took place in the United States, Italy and Spain. In each case, the material was cDNA or gDNA derived from T cells, B-cell-depleted T cells, or PBMCs.

The sequenced sample was peripheral blood. The sequence derives from a man aged 45-65 years with active or convalescent COVID-19.

The CDR3 reads CASSFEGVSNQPQHF. DNA of the CDR3: TGTGCCAGCAGTTTCGAGGGAGTCAGCAATCAGCCCCAGCATTTT. The chain has TRBV27 and TRBJ1-5; unclear D gene. Germline CDR1 reads MNHEY; CDR2 reads SMNVEV (reference sequence). The CDR3 covers 15 residues. Trimming removed 3 bases at V and 1 base at J, with 10 bases between.